This T cell receptor beta chain was recorded in a study of T cells in Graves' hyperthyroidism and ophthalmopathy. V gave up 7 bases and J gave up 2 bases; unmatched junction bases: 9. Germline V lookup: CDR1 MNHNY, CDR2 SVGAGI (reference sequence). The CDR3 sequence is 15 residues long. The study excluded patients with uncontrolled infection, other autoimmune disease, pregnancy or lactation. TCR beta CDR3 sequences were amplified from RNA transcripts. The HTBI set primed first-round TCR CDR3 RT-PCR. MiXCR, applied by TCRdb to the multiplex PCR reads, yields one record per CDR3 protein. The sample includes about 500,000 distinct CDR3 sequences, 40% to 50% of them seen just once.

The chain carries TRBV6-6 and TRBJ2-7; 9 nucleotides line up with TRBD1. This receptor was taken from an adult woman with Graves' disease, either hyperthyroidism or ophthalmopathy (not recorded which). Sequenced input: peripheral blood or thyroid tissue (not recorded which). The CDR3 sequence: CASTPLRDRAYEQYF. As DNA, the CDR3 is TGTGCCAGCACACCCCTCCGGGACAGGGCCTACGAGCAGTACTTC.